The subject of this entry is one T cell receptor beta chain. Its specificity is not known. This CDR3 region has 13 residues. The junction had 0 bases not matched to a gene; V was cut back by 6 bases and J by 1 base. In germline, CDR1 is ENHRY, CDR2 SYGVKD. 5'RACE with constant-segment primers yielded barcoded, UMI-tagged TCR alpha and TCR beta cDNA libraries. TCRdb ran MiXCR on the 5' RACE reads and lists one entry per CDR3 protein. The sample lists hundreds of thousands of distinct CDR3 sequences, 15% occurring once. The data were obtained in a study of T-cell memory formation after mild COVID-19. Overall study findings and caveats: There was a balanced CD4/CD8 profile in clones contracting day 15 to 85, and later expanders leaned CD4+.

This sequence was found in an adult woman who had mild COVID-19 (a few samples of this study predate the infection). Cell type and time point are not known. The specimen was PBMCs or a T cell subset sorted from them (not recorded which). The rearrangement links TRBV10-3 to TRBJ1-1; 9 bases match TRBD1. The CDR3 reads CAIRGQGNTEAFF. The CDR3 DNA is TGTGCCATCAGGGGACAGGGGAACACTGAAGCTTTCTTT.